This entry features one TCR beta chain sequence. Its antigen remains unknown. This sample is part of a study of cytomegalovirus exposure and HLA in healthy donors. Study-level information: Earlier results showed approximately 110 million unique TCR beta sequences derived from roughly 180 million T cells.

Germline CDR1 is SNHLY and CDR2 is FYNNEI. The V gene end was trimmed by 10 bases and the J gene end by 9 bases; junction bases not matched to a gene: 10. The CDR3 runs 13 residues. Study results and limitations: TRBV6-2, TRBV6-3 and some other V segments were excluded as indistinguishable. Earlier analysis found most TCR beta V segments productive about 87% or about 30% of the time.

PCR primers comprised 60 Vbeta and 13 Jbeta primers. The method was immunoSEQ multiplex PCR; TCRdb's version includes in-frame clones alone and lacks a portion of them. The repertoire consists of 100,000 to 150,000 clones, with about three quarters occurring once and the leading ten covering 2.6%. This receptor was taken from a woman aged 55 to 70 in good health and CMV-seropositive. This chain connects TRBV2 to TRBJ2-1, with 9 positions matching TRBD1. Sequenced input: PBMCs. The CDR3 reads CAIPTGGNTEQFF. In nucleotides, the CDR3 is TGTGCCATACCGACAGGGGGAAATACTGAGCAGTTCTTC.